This T cell receptor (beta chain) is drawn from a study of Ad26.COV2.S vaccination and SARS-CoV-2 variants. General observations from the study: Those who received vaccine or placebo ended up with similar non-spike TCR breadth.

There are 13 residues in the CDR3. Germline lookup yields CDR1 SEHNR and CDR2 FQNEAQ (reference sequence). With 5 bases removed from V and 6 bases from J, the gap between germline ends came to 8 bases. As to treatment: some 20 received Ad26.COV2.S at low or high dose, single or two shots; several received placebo; per-sample allocation not given. Each sample was drawn 63 days after the first injection (of vaccine or placebo). An Ad26 vector expressing Wuhan-strain SARS-CoV-2 spike constituted the vaccine. As concerns this clone: The antigen remains undetermined.

Sequenced by immunoSEQ multiplex PCR; TCRdb stores in-frame clones only, minus some. The sample has roughly 320,000 clones, around 83% seen once. The V and J genes are TRBV7-9 and TRBJ1-6; D gene ambiguous. Sequencing used peripheral blood, obtained in a trial of Ad26.COV2.S vaccine versus placebo. The sequence was obtained from a person between 18 and 65 years old who received the Ad26.COV2.S COVID-19 vaccine or a placebo. This chain's CDR3 is CASSPDGNSPLHF. The DNA of the CDR3 is TGTGCCAGCAGCCCCGACGGTAATTCACCCCTCCACTTT.